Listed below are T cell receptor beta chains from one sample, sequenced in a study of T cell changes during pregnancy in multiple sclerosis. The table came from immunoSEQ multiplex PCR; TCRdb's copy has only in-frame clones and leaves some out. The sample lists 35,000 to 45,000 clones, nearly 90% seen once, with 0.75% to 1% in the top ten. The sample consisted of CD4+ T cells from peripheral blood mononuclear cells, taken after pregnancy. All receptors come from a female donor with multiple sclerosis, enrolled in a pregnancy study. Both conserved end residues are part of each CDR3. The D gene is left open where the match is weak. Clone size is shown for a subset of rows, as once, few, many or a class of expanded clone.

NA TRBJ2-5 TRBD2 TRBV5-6 TGTGCCAGCAGCTTCCTAGCGGGGGGCCGGGAGACCCAGTACTTC CASSFLAGGRETQYF
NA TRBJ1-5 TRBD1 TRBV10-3 TGTGCCATCAGCAAACTACAGGGGAGCAATCAGCCCCAGCATTTT CAISKLQGSNQPQHF
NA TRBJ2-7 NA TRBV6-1 TGTGCCAGCAGTGATGGACACACCTACGAGCAGTACTTC CASSDGHTYEQYF
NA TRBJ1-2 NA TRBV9 TGTGCCAGCAGCCCGGATATTCGGGCGGGGGGCTACACCTTC CASSPDIRAGGYTF
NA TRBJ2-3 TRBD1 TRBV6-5 TGTGCCAGCAGTTACTCCGGGACAGGGTTAGGAGATACGCAGTATTTT CASSYSGTGLGDTQYF
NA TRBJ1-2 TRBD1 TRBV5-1 TGCGCCAGCAGCTCAATACCGGGACAGGGGCCCTATGGCTACACCTTC CASSSIPGQGPYGYTF
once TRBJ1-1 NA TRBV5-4 TGTGCCAGCAGCCAGTCAGTCACTGAAGCTTTCTTT CASSQSVTEAFF
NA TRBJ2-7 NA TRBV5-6 TGTGCCAGCAGGGAGGTGTTCTCCGTGTACGAGCAGTACTTC CASREVFSVYEQYF
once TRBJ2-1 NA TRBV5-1 TGCGCCAGCAGCTTGCAGGGGCCGTCCGTCCATGAGCAGTTCTTC CASSLQGPSVHEQFF
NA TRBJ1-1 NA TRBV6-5 TGTGCCAGCAGTTACCGGGAGGACACTGAAGCTTTCTTT CASSYREDTEAFF
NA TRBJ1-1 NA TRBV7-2 TGTGCCAGCAGCTTAAGTAGAAGCGAAGCTTTCTTT CASSLSRSEAFF
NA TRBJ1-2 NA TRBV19 TGTGCCAGTAGTATTTCAAGTAGGAGGGGCCCCTATGGCTACACCTTC CASSISSRRGPYGYTF
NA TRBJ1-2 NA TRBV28 TGTGCCAGCAGGGACAGAGGCTATGGCTACACCTTC CASRDRGYGYTF
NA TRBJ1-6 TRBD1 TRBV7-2 TGTGCCAGCAGCTTACGTCCTGGGACAGGGTATTTTTCACCCCTCCACTTT CASSLRPGTGYFSPLHF
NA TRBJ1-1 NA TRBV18 TGTGCCAGCTCTCTAGACGGGAACACTGAAGCTTTCTTT CASSLDGNTEAFF